This entry concerns a single T cell receptor (beta chain). Since a much larger clone is just one base distant, this may be a read error. The sample comes from a study of blood T cells in healthy people across ages. Alongside a J-beta primer mix, a sample-barcoded 5' primer served in a second PCR lasting about 7 to 11 cycles. Through a template-switch adaptor with 12 random nucleotides, each cDNA molecule received a tag. TCRdb called the 5' RACE reads again in MiXCR, with one record for every CDR3 protein. The sample contains about 590,000 distinct CDR3 sequences, about 30% of which appear only once. The CDR3 runs to 16 residues. The germline CDR1 and CDR2 sequences are MNHNS and SASEGT.

V usage is TRBV6-1 and J usage is TRBJ1-4; the D gene is possibly TRBD1 (5 bases). The sample taken for sequencing was blood. This clonotype originated in a woman of 80 years or more in good health. The CDR3 region is CASSATVGVTSEKLFF. The CDR3 nucleotides are TGTGCCAGCAGTGCGACAGTAGGTGTAACTAGTGAAAAACTGTTTTTT.